The clone carrying this T cell receptor (beta chain) was detected many times. Its antigen is unknown. Germline CDR1 reads SNHLY; CDR2 reads FYNNEI. V was cut by 5 bases and J by 3 bases, with 12 bases left in between. This CDR3 is 14 amino acids long. TCRdb keeps only in-frame clones here, not all; method: immunoSEQ multiplex PCR. Among hundreds of thousands of clones listed, roughly 83% were seen once. These data originate in a study of cytomegalovirus exposure and HLA in healthy donors. Whole-study results and caveats: Among TCR beta chains, those listed as cytomegalovirus-associated numbered over 150. The tendency of first-cohort TCR clusters to co-occur in the 120 or so validation repertoires emerged from a later analysis.

The receptor was isolated from a woman aged 30 to 39 in good health and CMV-seropositive. Specimen: PBMCs. The chain links TRBV2 to TRBJ2-3; perhaps TRBD1 as D (5 bases). CDR3 sequence reads: CASSFRVGTDTQYF. Here the CDR3 DNA reads TGTGCCAGCAGTTTCAGGGTTGGGACAGATACGCAGTATTTT.